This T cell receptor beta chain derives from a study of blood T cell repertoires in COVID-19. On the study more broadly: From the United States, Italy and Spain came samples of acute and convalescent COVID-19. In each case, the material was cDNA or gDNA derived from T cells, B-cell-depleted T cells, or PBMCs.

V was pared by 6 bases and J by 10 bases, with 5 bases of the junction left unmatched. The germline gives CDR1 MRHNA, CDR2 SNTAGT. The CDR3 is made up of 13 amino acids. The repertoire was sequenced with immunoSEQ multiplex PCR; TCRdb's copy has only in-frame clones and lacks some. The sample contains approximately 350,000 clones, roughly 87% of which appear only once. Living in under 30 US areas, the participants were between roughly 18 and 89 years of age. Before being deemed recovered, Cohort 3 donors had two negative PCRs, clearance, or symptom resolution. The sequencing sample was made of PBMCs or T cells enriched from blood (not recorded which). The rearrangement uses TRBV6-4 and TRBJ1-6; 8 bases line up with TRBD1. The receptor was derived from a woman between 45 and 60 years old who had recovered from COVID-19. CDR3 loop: CASRAGGASPLHF. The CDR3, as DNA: TGTGCCAGCAGAGCAGGGGGCGCCTCACCCCTCCACTTT.